The next 21 T cell receptor beta chains were all read from a single sample in a study of OX40 agonist ivuxolimab in advanced cancers. Sequencing used immunoSEQ multiplex PCR; TCRdb keeps in-frame clones, though not all of them. The sample carries 65,000 to 85,000 clones, roughly 90% recorded once. This specimen was CD4+ or CD8+ T cells sorted from blood, taken in a trial of the OX40 agonist ivuxolimab. The source is an adult with an advanced solid tumor such as melanoma, head and neck, liver or kidney cancer.

The V call is TRBV10-3, the J call TRBJ2-1, with 10 nucleotides matching TRBD2. Losses at the gene ends were 0 bases for V and 10 bases for J; bases not matched to a gene: 12. CDR1 ENHRY and CDR2 SYGVKD come from the germline V gene. The CDR3 spans 17 residues. CDR3 DNA: TGTGCCATCAGTGAGTCAACGGGAGCGGGAGGGCCACGGGAGCAGTTCTTC. It specifies CAISESTGAGGPREQFF.

This chain links TRBV27 with TRBJ2-1; D remains unclear. The CDR3 sequence is 11 residues long. Germline CDR1 reads MNHEY; CDR2 reads SMNVEV (reference sequence). V lost 2 bases, J lost 9 bases, and 5 bases lay in between. The CDR3 reads CASSLGVEQFF. For the CDR3, the DNA is TGTGCCAGCAGTTTAGGGGTTGAGCAGTTCTTC.

The CDR3 loop is CASSPPIGTGNHEQYF. DNA for the CDR3: TGTGCCAGCTCACCACCTATAGGGACAGGGAACCACGAGCAGTACTTC. This sequence joins TRBV18 and TRBJ2-7; TRBD1 aligns across 9 bases. Germline values: CDR1 KGHSH, CDR2 LQKENI. Trimming cost V 0 bases and J 5 bases; bases outside gene matches: 8. The CDR3 is made up of 16 amino acids.

The chain recombines TRBV5-5 with TRBJ2-5; no firm D call. Germline CDR1 SGHKS, CDR2 YYEKEE (reference sequence). The CDR3 covers 14 residues. V was pared by 1 base and J by 5 bases, with 12 bases between. The CDR3 coding sequence is TGTGCCAGCAGCTTGCTGGTAGTCTTTGAGACCCAGTACTTC. Its translation is CASSLLVVFETQYF. The whole variable domain, remainder taken from reference TRBV5-5 and TRBJ2-5, is DAGVTQSPTHLIKTRGQQVTLRCSPISGHKSVSWYQQVLGQGPQFIFQYYEKEERGRGNFPDRFSARQFPNYSSELNVNALLLGDSALYLCASSLLVVFETQYFGPGTRLLVL.

The chain is built from TRBV4-1 and TRBJ2-5; 9 nucleotides match TRBD2. This CDR3 is 17 amino acids long. CDR1 MGHRA and CDR2 YSYEKL come from the germline V gene. V shed 0 bases and J 5 bases; nucleotides not matched to a gene: 10. The CDR3 is CASSQDGGTSYWETQYF. The CDR3, as DNA: TGCGCCAGCAGCCAAGATGGGGGGACTAGCTATTGGGAGACCCAGTACTTC.

The rearrangement uses TRBV6-6 and TRBJ2-5; no clear D gene. Between the trimmed V and J ends, which lost 6 bases and 2 bases, there was a span of 16 bases. The CDR3 length is 15 residues. CDR1 and CDR2 (germline): MNHNY, SVGAGI (reference sequence). As DNA, the CDR3 is TGTGCCAGCAGCCCCGAATGGGCGCCTCAAGAGACCCAGTACTTC. Translated, it gives CASSPEWAPQETQYF.

This clone appeared once. The genes are TRBV18 and TRBJ2-7; 8 nucleotides match TRBD2. CDR3 length equals 16 residues. Germline trimming cut 4 bases from V and 4 bases from J; bases unmatched to any gene: 12. Germline V gives CDR1 KGHSH, CDR2 LQKENI. CDR3 residues: CASSRGQAGGTYEQYF. The CDR3 DNA follows: TGTGCCAGCTCACGGGGTCAGGCGGGGGGCACGTACGAGCAGTACTTC.

The chain recombines TRBV28 with TRBJ2-1, with 9 positions matching TRBD1. The V gene's germline CDR1 is MDHEN and CDR2 SYDVKM. V shed 5 bases and J 4 bases; nucleotides not matched to a gene: 6. This CDR3 region has 15 residues. As DNA, the CDR3 is TGTGCCAGCAGTCGCACCGGGACAGGGTACAATGAGCAGTTCTTC. Protein sequence: CASSRTGTGYNEQFF.

Only a few counts were recorded for this clone. The chain recombines TRBV19 with TRBJ1-2; D unclear. The CDR3 is made up of 14 amino acids. V lost 6 bases, J lost 1 base, and 12 bases lay in between. Germline V gene data show CDR1 as LNHDA and CDR2 as SQIVND (reference sequence). Here the CDR3 reads CASRMDLFNYGYTF. As DNA, the CDR3 is TGTGCCAGTAGGATGGACCTCTTTAACTATGGCTACACCTTC.

This clone was recorded only once. The CDR3 DNA sequence: TGTGCCAGCAGCTGGGACAGGGGAAATGAAAAACTGTTTTTT. It codes for CASSWDRGNEKLFF. This chain joins TRBV5-4 and TRBJ1-4, with 10 nucleotides matching TRBD1. Trimming at V came to 3 bases and at J to 5 bases, leaving 1 base not matched to a gene. This CDR3 contains 14 residues. Germline-derived CDR1 and CDR2 are SGHNT and YYREEE (reference sequence).

The rearrangement links TRBV6-6 to TRBJ1-5; D ambiguous. V lost 7 bases, J lost 1 base, and 5 bases lay in between. CDR3 length: 12 residues. Looked up from germline, CDR1 is MNHNY and CDR2 is SVGAGI (reference sequence). The CDR3 is CASKGSNQPQHF. The CDR3 DNA follows: TGTGCCAGCAAAGGGAGCAATCAGCCCCAGCATTTT.

The genes are TRBV5-1 and TRBJ2-3; 9 bases line up with TRBD1. CDR1 is SGHRS, CDR2 YFSETQ, per germline. CDR3 length: 15 amino acids. V dropped 7 bases and J dropped 3; count of bases not matched to a gene: 9. As DNA, the CDR3 is TGCGCCAGCGGATCAACAGGGGGCAGGACAGATACGCAGTATTTT. Protein sequence: CASGSTGGRTDTQYF.

V and J are TRBV6-5 and TRBJ2-7; possible D gene TRBD1, 6 bases. The CDR3 sequence is 13 residues long. Trimming took off 6 bases at V and 7 bases at J, with 16 bases between the two ends. CDR1 and CDR2 (germline): MNHEY, SVGAGI. The CDR3 DNA reads as TGTGCCAGCAGAGCTGCAGGGGTGGGTGAGCAGTACTTC. It yields the protein CASRAAGVGEQYF.

This sequence joins TRBV13 and TRBJ2-7; D is unresolved. Trimming stripped 0 bases from V and 0 bases from J, with 6 bases between. The CDR3 totals 14 residues. Germline V gives CDR1 PRHDT, CDR2 FYEKMQ (reference sequence). Here the CDR3 DNA reads TGTGCCAGCAGCTTAGGGGTGGGCTCCTACGAGCAGTACTTC. Its protein is CASSLGVGSYEQYF.

The rearrangement joins TRBV1 to TRBJ2-5; the table assigns TRBD2, which was not confirmed against the DNA. TRBV1 constitutes a pseudogene. The CDR3 is 12 residues long. The CDR3 DNA sequence: TGCACCAGCAGCCGAACGGGAGTACTCCAGTACTTC. Residues: CTSSRTGVLQYF.

The chain carries TRBV28 and TRBJ1-3; no definite D call. The germline V gene encodes CDR1 MDHEN and CDR2 SYDVKM. The V gene lost 10 bases and the J gene lost 0 bases, with 19 bases spanning the gap. The CDR3 spans 16 residues. The chain's CDR3 is CATTPSGAGSGNTIYF. DNA for the CDR3: TGTGCCACCACCCCGTCGGGCGCGGGCTCTGGAAACACCATATATTTT.

This chain uses TRBV14 with TRBJ2-3; no definite D call. Germline V gene sequence: CDR1 SGHDN, CDR2 FVKESK. V was trimmed by 0 bases and J by 4 bases, leaving 11 bases between them. The CDR3 length is 15 residues. CDR3 residues: CASSQEIPPADTQYF. The CDR3, as DNA: TGTGCCAGCAGCCAAGAAATCCCGCCCGCAGATACGCAGTATTTT. The whole variable domain, remainder taken from reference TRBV14 and TRBJ2-3, is EAGVTQFPSHSVIEKGQTVTLRCDPISGHDNLYWYRRVMGKEIKFLLHFVKESKQDESGMPNNRFLAERTGGTYSTLKVQPAELEDSGVYFCASSQEIPPADTQYFGPGTRLTVL.

The chain combines TRBV6-6 with TRBJ1-2; D unclear. The V and J ends lost 8 bases and 2 bases respectively, with 12 bases between them. This CDR3 comprises 13 residues. CDR1 and CDR2 from the germline V gene are MNHNY and SVGAGI (reference sequence). In DNA form, the CDR3 reads TGTGCCAGCGAGTTCAGGCTAAACTATGGCTACACCTTC. It specifies CASEFRLNYGYTF.

This clone was seen a single time. The V and J genes are TRBV7-9 and TRBJ2-3; perhaps TRBD2 as D (5 bases). Germline CDR1 reads SEHNR; CDR2 reads FQNEAQ (reference sequence). The CDR3 consists of 14 residues. Trimming took off 2 bases at V and 4 bases at J, with 10 bases between the two ends. The CDR3 loop reads CASSLSGLADTQYF. CDR3 DNA: TGTGCCAGCAGCTTATCGGGGTTGGCAGATACGCAGTATTTT.

This clone was found once. This chain links TRBV2 with TRBJ2-5; D unresolved. The J call may be in error: the DNA end matches TRBJ2-7 better. This CDR3 is built from 13 residues. Looked up from germline, CDR1 is SNHLY and CDR2 is FYNNEI. The CDR3 loop reads CASSAGRTYEQYF. For the CDR3, the DNA is TGTGCCAGCAGCGCCGGGCGAACCTACGAGCAGTACTTC.

CDR3 sequence reads: CASSLGPAGWGETQYF. The CDR3 DNA follows: TGTGCCAGCAGCTTAGGCCCGGCAGGGTGGGGGGAGACCCAGTACTTC. This chain uses TRBV11-2 with TRBJ2-5; tentatively, D is TRBD1 or TRBD2 (5 bases each). Germline CDR1 is SGHAT and CDR2 is FQNNGV. This CDR3 is built from 16 residues. V was shortened by 1 base and J by 5 bases, with 17 bases between the two germline ends.